This TCR beta chain was captured in a study of tumor-infiltrating lymphocytes in glioblastoma multiforme. Remarks on this clonotype: No conserved phenylalanine or tryptophan is present at the end of the CDR3, so a read error is the likely explanation.

Multiple V-beta primers and a C-beta primer amplified TCRB from RNA. Each CDR3 protein gets one entry after TCRdb re-called the multiplex PCR reads with MiXCR. Of 13,000 or so distinct CDR3 sequences listed, roughly 64% are singletons. Sequencing used brain tumor tissue. This TCR came from a male donor with glioblastoma.

The CDR3 nucleotides are TGCGCCAGCAGCCAAGATCGATACATGGGAAATTATGGCTACACCTCC. As protein: CASSQDRYMGNYGYTS. The chain uses TRBV4-1 and TRBJ1-2; D is undetermined. V was cut by 0 bases and J by 5 bases, with 16 bases left in between. The length of the CDR3 is 16 residues. Germline-derived CDR1 and CDR2 are MGHRA and YSYEKL.